This T cell receptor beta chain was sequenced during a study of T cells in Graves' hyperthyroidism and ophthalmopathy. Findings and caveats of the study: The blood repertoire included most of the expanded thyroid clonotypes above 0.001.

In this sample, this clonotype turned up many times. Its antigen is unidentified. RNA transcripts gave rise to amplified TCR beta CDR3 regions. A first-round RT-PCR of the TCR CDR3 used the HTBI primer set. TCRdb processed the multiplex PCR reads anew with MiXCR; each CDR3 protein has one entry. The sample records about 480,000 distinct CDR3 sequences, over 13% being singletons. From germline, CDR1 is MDHEN and CDR2 SYDVKM. The CDR3 is 19 amino acids. Unmatched junction bases numbered 14, after V lost 4 bases and J lost 4 bases. Sequencing input: blood. The TCR comes from a woman under 30 with Graves' hyperthyroidism. This chain uses TRBV28 with TRBJ2-7, with 15 bases that match TRBD2. As DNA, the CDR3 is TGTGCCAGCAGTTCCGGACTAGCGGGAGGGAGCTTGGGGGGTTACGAGCAGTACTTC. Translation: CASSSGLAGGSLGGYEQYF.